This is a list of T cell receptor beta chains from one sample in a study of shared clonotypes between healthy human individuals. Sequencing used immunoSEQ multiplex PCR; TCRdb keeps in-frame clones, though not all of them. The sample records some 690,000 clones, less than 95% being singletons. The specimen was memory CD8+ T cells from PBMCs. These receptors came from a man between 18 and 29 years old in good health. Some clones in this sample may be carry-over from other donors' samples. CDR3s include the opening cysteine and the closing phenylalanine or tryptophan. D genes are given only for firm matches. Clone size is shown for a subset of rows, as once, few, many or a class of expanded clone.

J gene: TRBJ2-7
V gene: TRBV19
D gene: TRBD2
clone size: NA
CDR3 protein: CASSPRTSGYEQYF
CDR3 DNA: TGTGCCAGTAGCCCCCGGACTAGCGGCTACGAGCAGTACTTC

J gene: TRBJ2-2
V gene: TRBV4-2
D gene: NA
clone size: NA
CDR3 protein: CASSHVATNTGELFF
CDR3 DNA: TGTGCCAGCAGCCATGTAGCGACGAACACCGGGGAGCTGTTTTTT

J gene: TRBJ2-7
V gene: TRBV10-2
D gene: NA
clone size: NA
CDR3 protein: CASRDRSGPPYEQYF
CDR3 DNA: TGCGCCAGCAGAGATAGGAGCGGCCCACCCTACGAGCAGTACTTC

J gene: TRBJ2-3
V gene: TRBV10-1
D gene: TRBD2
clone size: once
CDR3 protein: CASSGGLAGEGDTQYF
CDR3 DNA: TGCGCCAGCAGTGGGGGACTAGCGGGAGAAGGGGATACGCAGTATTTT

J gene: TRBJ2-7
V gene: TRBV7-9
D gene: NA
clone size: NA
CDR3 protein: CASSLVAPSEQYF
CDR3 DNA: TGTGCCAGCAGCTTAGTAGCTCCGAGCGAGCAGTACTTC

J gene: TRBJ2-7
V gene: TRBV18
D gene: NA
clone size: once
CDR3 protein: CASSPPYMGHKDARYEQYF
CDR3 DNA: TGTGCCAGCTCACCACCGTATATGGGACACAAGGATGCCCGCTACGAGCAGTACTTC

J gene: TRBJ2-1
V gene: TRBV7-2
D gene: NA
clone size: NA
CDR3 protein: CASSLRGLVYNEQFF
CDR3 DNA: TGTGCCAGCAGCTTGCGGGGGCTAGTATACAATGAGCAGTTCTTC

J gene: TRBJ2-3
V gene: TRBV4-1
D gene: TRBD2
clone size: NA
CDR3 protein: CASSHPLAGVRDTQYF
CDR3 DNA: TGCGCCAGCAGCCACCCCCTAGCGGGAGTGAGAGATACGCAGTATTTT

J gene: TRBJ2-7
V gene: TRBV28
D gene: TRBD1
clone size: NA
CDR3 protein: CDPPGTATYEQYF
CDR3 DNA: TGTGACCCTCCTGGGACAGCGACGTACGAGCAGTACTTC

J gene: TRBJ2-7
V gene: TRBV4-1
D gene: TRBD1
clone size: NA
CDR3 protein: CASSQDPGTGAIEQYF
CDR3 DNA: TGCGCCAGCAGCCAAGATCCGGGGACAGGAGCCATCGAGCAGTACTTC

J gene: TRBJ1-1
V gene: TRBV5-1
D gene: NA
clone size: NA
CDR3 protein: CASSLPGPYTEAFF
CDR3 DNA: TGCGCCAGCAGCTTACCCGGTCCTTACACTGAAGCTTTCTTT

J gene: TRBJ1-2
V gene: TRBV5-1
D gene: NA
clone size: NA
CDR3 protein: CASSPRGGVIYGYTF
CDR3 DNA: TGCGCCAGCAGCCCTCGGGGGGGCGTTATCTATGGCTACACCTTC

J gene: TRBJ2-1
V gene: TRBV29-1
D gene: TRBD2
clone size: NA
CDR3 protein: CSVEGLAGEIAEQFF
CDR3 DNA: TGCAGCGTGGAGGGACTAGCGGGAGAGATAGCTGAGCAGTTCTTC

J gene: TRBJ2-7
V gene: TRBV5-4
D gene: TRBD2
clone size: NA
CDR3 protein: CASSAGTSGSYEQYF
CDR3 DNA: TGTGCCAGCAGTGCCGGGACTAGCGGGTCCTACGAGCAGTACTTC

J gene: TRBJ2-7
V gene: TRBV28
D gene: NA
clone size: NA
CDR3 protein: CASSLFKRLRGFSEQYF
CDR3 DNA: TGTGCCAGCAGTTTATTTAAAAGGCTCCGGGGGTTTAGCGAGCAGTACTTC

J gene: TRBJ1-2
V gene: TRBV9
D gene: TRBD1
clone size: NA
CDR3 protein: CASSFTMGDRGDYGYTF
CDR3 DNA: TGTGCCAGCAGCTTTACAATGGGAGACAGGGGTGATTATGGCTACACCTTC

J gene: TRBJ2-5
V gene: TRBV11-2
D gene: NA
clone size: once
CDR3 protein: CASSQRSETQYF
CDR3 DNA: TGTGCCAGCAGCCAACGGAGCGAGACCCAGTACTTC

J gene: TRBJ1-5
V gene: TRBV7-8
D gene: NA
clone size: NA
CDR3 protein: CASANGGANQPQHF
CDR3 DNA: TGTGCCAGCGCAAACGGGGGGGCCAATCAGCCCCAGCATTTT

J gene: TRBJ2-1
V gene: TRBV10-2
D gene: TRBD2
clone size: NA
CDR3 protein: CAGNSGRGNEQFF
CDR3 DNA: TGCGCCGGAAATAGCGGGAGAGGCAATGAGCAGTTCTTC

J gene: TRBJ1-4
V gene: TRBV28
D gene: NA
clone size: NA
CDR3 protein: CASTYREILGEKLFF
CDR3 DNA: TGTGCCAGCACCTACCGGGAGATATTGGGTGAAAAACTGTTTTTT

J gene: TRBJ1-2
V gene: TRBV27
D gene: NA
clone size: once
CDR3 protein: CASSSGRGEDTF
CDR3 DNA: TGTGCCAGCAGCTCCGGACGGGGCGAGGACACCTTC

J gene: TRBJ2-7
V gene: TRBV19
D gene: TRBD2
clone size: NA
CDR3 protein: CASSPALAGGSYEQYF
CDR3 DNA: TGTGCCAGTAGTCCCGCTTTAGCGGGGGGCTCCTACGAGCAGTACTTC

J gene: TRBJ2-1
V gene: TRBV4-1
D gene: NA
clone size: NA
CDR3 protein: CASSQEARGGWYNEQFF
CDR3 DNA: TGCGCCAGCAGCCAAGAGGCCAGGGGAGGTTGGTACAATGAGCAGTTCTTC

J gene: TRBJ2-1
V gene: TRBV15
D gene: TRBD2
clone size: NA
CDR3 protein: CATSRDGRREESYNEQFF
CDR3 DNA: TGTGCCACCAGCAGAGATGGTCGGCGGGAGGAGTCCTACAATGAGCAGTTCTTC

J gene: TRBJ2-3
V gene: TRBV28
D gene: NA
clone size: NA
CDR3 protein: CASSLSDSYTDTQYF
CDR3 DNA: TGTGCCAGCAGTTTATCGGACAGCTACACAGATACGCAGTATTTT

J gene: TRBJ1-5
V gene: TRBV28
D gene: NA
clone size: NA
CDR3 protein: CASRYETTRNQPQHF
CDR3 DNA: TGTGCCAGCAGATATGAGACAACCAGAAATCAGCCCCAGCATTTT

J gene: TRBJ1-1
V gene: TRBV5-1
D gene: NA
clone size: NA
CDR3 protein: CASSYDRSNTEAFF
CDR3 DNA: TGCGCCAGCAGTTACGACAGGTCCAACACTGAAGCTTTCTTT

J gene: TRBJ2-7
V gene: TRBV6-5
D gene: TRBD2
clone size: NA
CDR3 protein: CASSYGEGEQYF
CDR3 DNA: TGTGCCAGCAGTTACGGGGAGGGCGAGCAGTACTTC

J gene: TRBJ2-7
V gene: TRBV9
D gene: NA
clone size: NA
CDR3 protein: CASSVHYGPSYEQYF
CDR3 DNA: TGTGCCAGCAGCGTCCATTACGGCCCATCCTACGAGCAGTACTTC

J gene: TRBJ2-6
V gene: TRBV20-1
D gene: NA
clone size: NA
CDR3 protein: CSARYANVLTF
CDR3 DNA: TGCAGTGCTAGATATGCCAACGTCCTGACTTTC

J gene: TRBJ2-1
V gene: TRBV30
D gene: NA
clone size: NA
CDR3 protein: CAWSVLKRHSSYNEQFF
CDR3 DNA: TGTGCCTGGAGTGTACTAAAGCGCCATAGCTCCTACAATGAGCAGTTCTTC

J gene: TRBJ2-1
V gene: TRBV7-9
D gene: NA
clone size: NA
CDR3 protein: CASSALASYNEQFF
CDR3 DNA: TGTGCCAGCAGCGCCCTGGCCTCCTACAATGAGCAGTTCTTC

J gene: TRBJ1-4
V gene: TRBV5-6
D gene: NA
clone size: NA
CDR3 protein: CASSGRGGFNEKLFF
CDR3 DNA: TGTGCCAGCAGCGGGAGAGGGGGATTTAATGAAAAACTGTTTTTT

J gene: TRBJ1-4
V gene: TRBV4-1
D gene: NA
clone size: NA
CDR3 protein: CASSLLANEKLFF
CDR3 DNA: TGCGCCAGCAGCCTCCTGGCTAATGAAAAACTGTTTTTT

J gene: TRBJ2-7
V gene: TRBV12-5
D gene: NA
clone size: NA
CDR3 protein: CASGLVLGGYPYEQYF
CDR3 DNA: TGTGCTAGTGGTTTGGTACTAGGAGGGTACCCCTACGAGCAGTACTTC

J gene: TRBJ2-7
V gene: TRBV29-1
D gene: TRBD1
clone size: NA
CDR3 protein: CSAAEGTGTYEQYF
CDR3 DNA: TGCAGCGCCGCCGAAGGGACAGGCACCTACGAGCAGTACTTC

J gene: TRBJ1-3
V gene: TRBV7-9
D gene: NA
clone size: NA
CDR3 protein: CASSLGLNTIYF
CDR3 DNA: TGTGCCAGCAGCTTAGGCTTGAACACCATATATTTT

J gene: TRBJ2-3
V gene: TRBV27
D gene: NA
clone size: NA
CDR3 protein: CASSSRVGTTDTQYF
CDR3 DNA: TGTGCCAGCAGCTCGAGGGTAGGGACGACAGATACGCAGTATTTT

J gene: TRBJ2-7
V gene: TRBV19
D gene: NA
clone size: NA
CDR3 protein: CASSGRSDPIYEQYF
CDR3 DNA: TGTGCCAGTAGTGGTCGTTCAGACCCAATATACGAGCAGTACTTC

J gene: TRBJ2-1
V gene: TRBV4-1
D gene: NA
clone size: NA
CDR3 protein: CASSQDNVRLYYNEQFF
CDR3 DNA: TGCGCCAGCAGCCAAGATAACGTGAGACTCTACTACAATGAGCAGTTCTTC

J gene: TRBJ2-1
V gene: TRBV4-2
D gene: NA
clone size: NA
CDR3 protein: CASSQDWAGDYNEQFF
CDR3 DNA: TGTGCCAGCAGCCAAGATTGGGCGGGCGATTACAATGAGCAGTTCTTC

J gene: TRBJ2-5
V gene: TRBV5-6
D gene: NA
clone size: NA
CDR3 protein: CASSSEDTLDMETQYF
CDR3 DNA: TGTGCCAGCAGCTCGGAGGACACACTCGATATGGAGACCCAGTACTTC

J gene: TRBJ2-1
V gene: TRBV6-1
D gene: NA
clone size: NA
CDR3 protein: CASSDRLGEFF
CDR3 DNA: TGTGCCAGCAGTGACAGACTAGGGGAGTTCTTC

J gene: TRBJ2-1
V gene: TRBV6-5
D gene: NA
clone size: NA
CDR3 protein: CASSEGAYNEQFF
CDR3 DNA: TGTGCCAGCAGTGAGGGGGCCTACAATGAGCAGTTCTTC

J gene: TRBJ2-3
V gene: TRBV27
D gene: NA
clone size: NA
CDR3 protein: CASSLGPQYF
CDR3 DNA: TGTGCCAGCAGTTTGGGTCCGCAGTATTTT

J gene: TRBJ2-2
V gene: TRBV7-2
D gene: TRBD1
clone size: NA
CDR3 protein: CASSLEGQGGTGELFF
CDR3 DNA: TGTGCCAGCAGCCTCGAGGGACAGGGAGGGACCGGGGAGCTGTTTTTT

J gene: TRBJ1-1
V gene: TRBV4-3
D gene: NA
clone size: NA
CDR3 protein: CASSQDLREGRTEAFF
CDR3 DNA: TGCGCCAGCAGCCAGGACCTCAGGGAGGGGAGGACTGAAGCTTTCTTT

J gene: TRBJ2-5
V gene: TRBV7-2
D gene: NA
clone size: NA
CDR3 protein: CASSLFPGEKETQYF
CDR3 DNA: TGTGCCAGCAGCTTATTCCCAGGGGAGAAGGAGACCCAGTACTTC

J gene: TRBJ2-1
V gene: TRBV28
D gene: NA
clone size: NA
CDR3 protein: CASGRPAVDEQFF
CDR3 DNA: TGTGCCAGCGGCCGCCCGGCGGTGGATGAGCAGTTCTTC

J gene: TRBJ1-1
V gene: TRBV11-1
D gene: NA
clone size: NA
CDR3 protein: CASSPLTRQAFF
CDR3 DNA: TGTGCCAGCAGCCCCTTAACCAGACAAGCTTTCTTT

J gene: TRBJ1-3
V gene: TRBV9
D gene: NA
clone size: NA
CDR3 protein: CASSGTQNSGNTIYF
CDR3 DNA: TGTGCCAGCAGCGGGACACAAAACTCTGGAAACACCATATATTTT

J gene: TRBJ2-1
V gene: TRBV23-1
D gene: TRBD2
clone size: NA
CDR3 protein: CASSQSRTSGGANNEQFF
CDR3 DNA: TGCGCCAGCAGTCAATCGAGGACTAGCGGGGGAGCCAACAATGAGCAGTTCTTC

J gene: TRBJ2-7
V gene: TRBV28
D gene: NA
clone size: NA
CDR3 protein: CASSPKDYYLSYEQYF
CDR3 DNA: TGTGCCAGCAGCCCTAAGGACTACTACCTCTCCTACGAGCAGTACTTC

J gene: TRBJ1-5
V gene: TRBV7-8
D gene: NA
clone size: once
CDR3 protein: CASARAPGPQHF
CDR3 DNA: TGTGCCAGCGCGCGGGCGCCGGGGCCCCAGCATTTT

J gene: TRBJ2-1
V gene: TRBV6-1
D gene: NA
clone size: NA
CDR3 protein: CASSFFNEQFF
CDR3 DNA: TGTGCCAGCAGTTTCTTCAATGAGCAGTTCTTC

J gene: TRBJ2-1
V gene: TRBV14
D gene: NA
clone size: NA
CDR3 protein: CASSQGIRVSYNEQFF
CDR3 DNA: TGTGCCAGCAGCCAGGGGATAAGGGTTTCCTACAATGAGCAGTTCTTC

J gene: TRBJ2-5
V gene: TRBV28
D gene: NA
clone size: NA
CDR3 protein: CASSFRGEPQETQYF
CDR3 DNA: TGTGCCAGCAGTTTCCGGGGAGAGCCTCAAGAGACCCAGTACTTC

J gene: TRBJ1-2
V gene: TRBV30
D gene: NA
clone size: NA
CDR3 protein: CASNLGYTF
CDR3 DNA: TGTGCCTCAAATTTAGGCTACACCTTC